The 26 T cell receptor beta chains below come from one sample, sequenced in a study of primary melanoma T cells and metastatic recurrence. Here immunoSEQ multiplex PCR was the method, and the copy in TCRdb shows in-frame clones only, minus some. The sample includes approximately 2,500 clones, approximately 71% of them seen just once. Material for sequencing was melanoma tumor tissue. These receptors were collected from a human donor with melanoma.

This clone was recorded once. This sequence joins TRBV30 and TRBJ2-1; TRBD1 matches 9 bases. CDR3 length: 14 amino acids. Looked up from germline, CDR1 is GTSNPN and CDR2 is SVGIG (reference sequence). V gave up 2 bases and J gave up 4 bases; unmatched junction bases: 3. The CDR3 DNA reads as TGTGCCTGGAGTACGGACAGGGGTTACAATGAGCAGTTCTTC. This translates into CAWSTDRGYNEQFF.

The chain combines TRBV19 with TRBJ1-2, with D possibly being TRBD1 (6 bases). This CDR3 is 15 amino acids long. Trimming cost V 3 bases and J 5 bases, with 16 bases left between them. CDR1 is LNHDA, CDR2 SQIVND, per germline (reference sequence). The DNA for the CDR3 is TGTGCCAGTAGTATTGGGGGGGCCGGAGGGTATGGCTACACCTTC. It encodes CASSIGGAGGYGYTF.

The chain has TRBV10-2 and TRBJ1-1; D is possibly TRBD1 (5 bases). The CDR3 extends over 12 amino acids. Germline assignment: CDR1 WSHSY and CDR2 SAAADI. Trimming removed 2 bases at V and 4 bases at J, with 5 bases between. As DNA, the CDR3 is TGCGCCAGCAGTGAGACAGGCACTGAAGCTTTCTTT. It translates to CASSETGTEAFF.

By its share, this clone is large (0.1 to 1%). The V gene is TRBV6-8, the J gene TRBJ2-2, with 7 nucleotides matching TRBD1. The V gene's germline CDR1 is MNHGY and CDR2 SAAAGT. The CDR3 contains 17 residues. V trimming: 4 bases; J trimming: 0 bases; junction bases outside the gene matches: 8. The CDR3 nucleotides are TGTGCCAGCAGTTGGACAGGAATCTACGCGAACACCGGGGAGCTGTTTTTT. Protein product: CASSWTGIYANTGELFF.

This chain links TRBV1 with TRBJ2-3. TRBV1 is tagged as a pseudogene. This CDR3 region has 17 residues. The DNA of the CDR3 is TGCGCCAGCAGCCAAGATGAAGTGTCAGCTTACACAGATACGCAGTATTTT. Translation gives CASSQDEVSAYTDTQYF.

The CDR3 sequence: CASKRTGDISYTF. In DNA form, the CDR3 reads TGTGCCAGTAAAAGGACAGGGGATATCAGCTACACCTTC. The rearrangement joins TRBV19 to TRBJ1-2; TRBD1 matches at 9 bases. Germline CDR1 and CDR2: LNHDA and SQIVND (reference sequence). The CDR3 loop spans 13 amino acids. Trimming cost V 7 bases and J 9 bases; bases outside gene matches: 9.

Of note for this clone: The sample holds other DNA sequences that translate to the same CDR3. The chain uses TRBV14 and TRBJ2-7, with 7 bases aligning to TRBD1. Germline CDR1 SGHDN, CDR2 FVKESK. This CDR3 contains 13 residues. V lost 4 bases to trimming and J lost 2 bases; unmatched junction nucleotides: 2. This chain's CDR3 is CASSLGTAYEQYF. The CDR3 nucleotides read TGTGCCAGCAGCCTTGGGACAGCCTACGAGCAGTACTTC.

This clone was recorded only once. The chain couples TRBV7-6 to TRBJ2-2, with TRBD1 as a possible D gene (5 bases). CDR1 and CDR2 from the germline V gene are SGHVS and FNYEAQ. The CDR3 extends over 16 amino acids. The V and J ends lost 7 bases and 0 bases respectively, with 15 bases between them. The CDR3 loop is CASIKGAGPNTGELFF. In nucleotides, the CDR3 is TGTGCCAGCATCAAGGGTGCAGGGCCGAACACCGGGGAGCTGTTTTTT. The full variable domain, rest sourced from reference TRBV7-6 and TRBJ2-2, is GAGVSQSPRYKVTKRGQDVALRCDPISGHVSLYWYRQALGQGPEFLTYFNYEAQQDKSGLPNDRFSAERPEGSISTLTIQRTEQRDSAMYRCASIKGAGPNTGELFFGEGSRLTVL.

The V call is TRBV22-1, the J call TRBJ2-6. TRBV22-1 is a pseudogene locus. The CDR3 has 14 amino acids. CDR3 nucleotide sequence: TGTGCCAGCAGTTTTCTTGGAGGGGCCAACGTCCTGACTTTC. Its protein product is CASSFLGGANVLTF.

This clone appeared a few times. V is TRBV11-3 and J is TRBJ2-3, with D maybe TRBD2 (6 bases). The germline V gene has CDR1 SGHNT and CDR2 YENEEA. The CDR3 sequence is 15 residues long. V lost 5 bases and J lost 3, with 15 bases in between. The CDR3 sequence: CASSLSGVHTDTQYF. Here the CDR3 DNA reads TGTGCCAGCAGCCTTAGCGGAGTACATACAGATACGCAGTATTTT. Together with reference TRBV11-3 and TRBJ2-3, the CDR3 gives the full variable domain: EAGVVQSPRYKIIEKKQPVAFWCNPISGHNTLYWYLQNLGQGPELLIRYENEEAVDDSQLPKDRFSAERLKGVDSTLKIQPAELGDSAVYLCASSLSGVHTDTQYFGPGTRLTVL.

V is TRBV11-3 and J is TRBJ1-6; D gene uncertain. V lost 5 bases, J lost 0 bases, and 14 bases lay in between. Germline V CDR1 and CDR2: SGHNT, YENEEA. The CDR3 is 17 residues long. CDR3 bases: TGTGCCAGCAGCCCCGGGCCTCCCCCCTCCTATAATTCACCCCTCCACTTT. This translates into CASSPGPPPSYNSPLHF. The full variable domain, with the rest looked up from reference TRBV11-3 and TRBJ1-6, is EAGVVQSPRYKIIEKKQPVAFWCNPISGHNTLYWYLQNLGQGPELLIRYENEEAVDDSQLPKDRFSAERLKGVDSTLKIQPAELGDSAVYLCASSPGPPPSYNSPLHFGNGTRLTVT.

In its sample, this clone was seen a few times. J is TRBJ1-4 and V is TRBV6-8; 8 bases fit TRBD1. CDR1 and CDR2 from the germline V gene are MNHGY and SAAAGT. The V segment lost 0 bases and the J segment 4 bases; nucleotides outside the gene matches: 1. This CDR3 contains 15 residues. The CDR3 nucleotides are TGTGCCAGCAGTTACTCGACAGGGGTTAATGAAAAACTGTTTTTT. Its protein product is CASSYSTGVNEKLFF.

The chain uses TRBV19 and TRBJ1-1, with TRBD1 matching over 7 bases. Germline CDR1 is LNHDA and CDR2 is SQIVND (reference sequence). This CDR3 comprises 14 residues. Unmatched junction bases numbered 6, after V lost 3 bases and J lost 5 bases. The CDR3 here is CASSIGQGGTEAFF. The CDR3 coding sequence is TGTGCCAGTAGTATTGGCCAGGGGGGTACTGAAGCTTTCTTT.

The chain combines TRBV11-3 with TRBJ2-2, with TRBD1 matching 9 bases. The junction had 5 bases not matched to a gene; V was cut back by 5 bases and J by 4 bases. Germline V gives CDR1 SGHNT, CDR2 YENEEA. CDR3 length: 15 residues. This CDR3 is CASSRGTGSTGELFF. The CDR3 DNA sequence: TGTGCCAGCAGCCGGGGGACAGGGTCCACCGGGGAGCTGTTTTTT.

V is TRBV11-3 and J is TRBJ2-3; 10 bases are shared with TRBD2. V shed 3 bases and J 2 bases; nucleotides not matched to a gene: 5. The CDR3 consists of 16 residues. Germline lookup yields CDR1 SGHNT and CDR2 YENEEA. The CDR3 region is CASSFRTSGPTDTQYF. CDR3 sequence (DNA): TGTGCCAGCAGCTTCCGGACTAGCGGACCCACAGATACGCAGTATTTT.

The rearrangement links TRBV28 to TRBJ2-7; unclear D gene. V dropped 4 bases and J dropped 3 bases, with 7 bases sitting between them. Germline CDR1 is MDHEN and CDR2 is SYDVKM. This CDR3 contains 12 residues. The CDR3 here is CASSSIGYEQYF. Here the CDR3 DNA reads TGTGCCAGCAGTTCAATTGGCTACGAGCAGTACTTC.

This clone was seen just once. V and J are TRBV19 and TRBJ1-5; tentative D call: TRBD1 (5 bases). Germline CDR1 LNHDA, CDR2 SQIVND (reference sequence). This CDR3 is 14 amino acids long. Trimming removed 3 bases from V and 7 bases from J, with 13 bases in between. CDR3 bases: TGTGCCAGTAGTATCGCAGGGTCAAGGCAGCCCCAGCATTTT. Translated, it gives CASSIAGSRQPQHF.

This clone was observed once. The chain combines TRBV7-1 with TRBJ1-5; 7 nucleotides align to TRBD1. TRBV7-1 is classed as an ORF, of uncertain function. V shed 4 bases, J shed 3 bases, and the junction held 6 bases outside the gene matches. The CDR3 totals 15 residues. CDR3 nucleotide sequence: TGTGCCAGCAGCTTCGAACAGGGGATCAATCAGCCCCAGCATTTT. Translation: CASSFEQGINQPQHF.

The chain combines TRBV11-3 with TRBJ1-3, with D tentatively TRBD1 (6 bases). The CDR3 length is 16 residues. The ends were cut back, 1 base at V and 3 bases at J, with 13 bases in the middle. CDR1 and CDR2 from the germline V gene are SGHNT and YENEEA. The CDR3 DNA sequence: TGTGCCAGCAGCTTAGTTTTACAGGGTAGTGGAAACACCATATATTTT. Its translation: CASSLVLQGSGNTIYF.

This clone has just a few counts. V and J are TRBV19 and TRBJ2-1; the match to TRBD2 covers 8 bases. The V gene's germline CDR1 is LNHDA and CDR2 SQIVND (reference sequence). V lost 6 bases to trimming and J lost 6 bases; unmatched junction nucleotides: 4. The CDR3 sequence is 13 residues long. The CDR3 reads CASRSGSVNEQFF. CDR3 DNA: TGTGCCAGTAGGAGCGGGAGTGTCAATGAGCAGTTCTTC. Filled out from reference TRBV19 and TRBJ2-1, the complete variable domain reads DGGITQSPKYLFRKEGQNVTLSCEQNLNHDAMYWYRQDPGQGLRLIYYSQIVNDFQKGDIAEGYSVSREKKESFPLTVTSAQKNPTAFYLCASRSGSVNEQFFGPGTRLTVL.

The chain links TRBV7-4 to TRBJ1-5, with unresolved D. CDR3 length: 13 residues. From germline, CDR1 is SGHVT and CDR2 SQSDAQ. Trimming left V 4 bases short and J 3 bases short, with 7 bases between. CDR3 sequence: CASSSQHNQPQHF. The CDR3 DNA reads TGTGCCAGCAGCTCACAGCACAATCAGCCCCAGCATTTT.

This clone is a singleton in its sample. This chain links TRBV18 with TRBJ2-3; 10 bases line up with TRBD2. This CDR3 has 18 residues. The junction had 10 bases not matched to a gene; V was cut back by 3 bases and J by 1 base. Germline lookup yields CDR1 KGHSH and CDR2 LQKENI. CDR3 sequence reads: CASSPLAGAGGGTDTQYF. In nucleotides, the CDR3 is TGTGCCAGCTCACCCCTAGCGGGAGCCGGGGGAGGCACAGATACGCAGTATTTT.

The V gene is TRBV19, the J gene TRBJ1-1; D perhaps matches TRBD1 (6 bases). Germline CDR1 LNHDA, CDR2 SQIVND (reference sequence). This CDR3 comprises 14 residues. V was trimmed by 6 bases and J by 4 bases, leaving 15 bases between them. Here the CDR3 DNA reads TGTGCCAGTAGCTTGGGGGGGCGCGGCACTGAAGCTTTCTTT. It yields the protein CASSLGGRGTEAFF.

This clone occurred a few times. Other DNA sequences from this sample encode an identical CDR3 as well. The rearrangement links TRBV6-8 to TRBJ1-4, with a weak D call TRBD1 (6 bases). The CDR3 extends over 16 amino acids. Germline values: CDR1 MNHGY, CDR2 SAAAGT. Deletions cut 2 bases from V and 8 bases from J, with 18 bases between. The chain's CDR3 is CASSYLAGTTYEKLFF. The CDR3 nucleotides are TGTGCCAGCAGTTACCTCGCTGGGACAACGTACGAAAAACTGTTTTTT.

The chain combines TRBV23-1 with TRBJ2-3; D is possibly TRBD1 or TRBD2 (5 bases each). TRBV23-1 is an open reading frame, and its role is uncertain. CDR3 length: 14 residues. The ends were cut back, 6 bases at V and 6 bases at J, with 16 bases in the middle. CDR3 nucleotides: TGCGCCAGCAGCCCCGGGACGTTAGCCGATACGCAGTATTTT. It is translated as CASSPGTLADTQYF.

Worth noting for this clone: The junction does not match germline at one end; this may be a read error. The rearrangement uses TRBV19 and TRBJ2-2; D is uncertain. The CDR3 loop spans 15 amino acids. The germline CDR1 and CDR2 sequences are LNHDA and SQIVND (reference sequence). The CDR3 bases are TGTGCCAATAGTTGGGATGGGTCATACACCGGGGAGCTGTTTTTT. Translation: CANSWDGSYTGELFF.